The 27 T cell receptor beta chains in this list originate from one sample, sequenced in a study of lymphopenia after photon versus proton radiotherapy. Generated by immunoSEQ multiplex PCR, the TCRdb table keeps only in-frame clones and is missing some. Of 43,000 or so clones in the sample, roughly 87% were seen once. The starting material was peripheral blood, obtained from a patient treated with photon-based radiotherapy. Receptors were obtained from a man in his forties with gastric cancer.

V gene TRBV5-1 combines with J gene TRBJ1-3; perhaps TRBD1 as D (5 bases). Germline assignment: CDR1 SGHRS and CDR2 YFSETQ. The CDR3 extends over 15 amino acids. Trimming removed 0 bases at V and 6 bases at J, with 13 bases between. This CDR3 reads CASSLDDNGANTIYF. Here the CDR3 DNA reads TGCGCCAGCAGCTTGGATGACAACGGGGCAAACACCATATATTTT.

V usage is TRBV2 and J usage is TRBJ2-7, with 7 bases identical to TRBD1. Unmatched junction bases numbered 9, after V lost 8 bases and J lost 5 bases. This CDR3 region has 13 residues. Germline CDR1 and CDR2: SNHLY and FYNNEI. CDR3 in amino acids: CASEDRPLDEQYF. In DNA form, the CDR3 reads TGTGCCAGCGAGGACAGGCCGCTCGACGAGCAGTACTTC.

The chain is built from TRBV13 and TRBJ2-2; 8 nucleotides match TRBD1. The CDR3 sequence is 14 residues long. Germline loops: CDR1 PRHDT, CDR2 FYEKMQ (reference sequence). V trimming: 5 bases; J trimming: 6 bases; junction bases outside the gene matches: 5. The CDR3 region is CASSPDRGSGELFF. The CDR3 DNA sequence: TGTGCCAGCAGCCCAGACAGGGGTTCCGGGGAGCTGTTTTTT.

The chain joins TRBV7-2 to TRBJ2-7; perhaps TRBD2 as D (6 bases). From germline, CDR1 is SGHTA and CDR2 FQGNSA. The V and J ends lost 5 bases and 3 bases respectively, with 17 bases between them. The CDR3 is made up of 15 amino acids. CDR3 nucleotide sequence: TGTGCCAGCAGCCGCCAGGCAGCAGCGGGCTACGAGCAGTACTTC. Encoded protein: CASSRQAAAGYEQYF. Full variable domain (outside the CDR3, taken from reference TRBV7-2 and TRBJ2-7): GAGVSQSPSNKVTEKGKDVELRCDPISGHTALYWYRQSLGQGLEFLIYFQGNSAPDKSGLPSDRFSAERTGGSVSTLTIQRTQQEDSAVYLCASSRQAAAGYEQYFGPGTRLTVT.

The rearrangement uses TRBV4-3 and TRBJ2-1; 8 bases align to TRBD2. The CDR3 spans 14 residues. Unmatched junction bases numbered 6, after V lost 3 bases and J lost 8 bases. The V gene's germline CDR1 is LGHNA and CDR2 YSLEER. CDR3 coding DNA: TGCGCCAGCAGCCAGAGGAGTAGCGGGGATGAGCAGTTCTTC. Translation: CASSQRSSGDEQFF.

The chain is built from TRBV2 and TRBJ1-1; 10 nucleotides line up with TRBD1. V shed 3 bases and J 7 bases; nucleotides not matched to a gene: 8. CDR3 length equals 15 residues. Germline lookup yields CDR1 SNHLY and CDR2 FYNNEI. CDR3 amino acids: CASSEFGGQGLEAFF. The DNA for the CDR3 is TGTGCCAGCAGTGAGTTCGGGGGACAGGGGCTTGAAGCTTTCTTT.

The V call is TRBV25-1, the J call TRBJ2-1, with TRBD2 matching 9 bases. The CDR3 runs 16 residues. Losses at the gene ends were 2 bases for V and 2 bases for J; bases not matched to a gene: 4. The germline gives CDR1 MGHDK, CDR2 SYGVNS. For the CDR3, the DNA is TGTGCCAGCAGTGAAGCGGGCGGGGGGGCCTACAATGAGCAGTTCTTC. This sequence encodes CASSEAGGGAYNEQFF.

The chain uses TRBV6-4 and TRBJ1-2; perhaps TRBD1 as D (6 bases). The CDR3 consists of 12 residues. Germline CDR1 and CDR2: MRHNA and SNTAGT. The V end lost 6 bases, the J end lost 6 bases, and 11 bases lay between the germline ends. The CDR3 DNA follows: TGTGCCAGCAGGGATAACAGGGATGGCTACACCTTC. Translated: CASRDNRDGYTF.

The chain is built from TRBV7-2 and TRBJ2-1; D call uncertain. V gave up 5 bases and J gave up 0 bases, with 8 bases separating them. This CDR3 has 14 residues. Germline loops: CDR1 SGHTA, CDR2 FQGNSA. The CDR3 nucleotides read TGTGCCAGCAGCCCGGCGCCCTCCTACAATGAGCAGTTCTTC. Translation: CASSPAPSYNEQFF.

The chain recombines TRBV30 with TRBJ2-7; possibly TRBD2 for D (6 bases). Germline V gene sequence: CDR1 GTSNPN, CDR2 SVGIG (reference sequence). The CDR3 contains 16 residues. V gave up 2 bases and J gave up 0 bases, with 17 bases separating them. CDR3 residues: CAWSPTGLKASYEQYF. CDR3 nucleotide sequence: TGTGCCTGGAGTCCGACGGGACTTAAGGCCTCCTACGAGCAGTACTTC.

CDR3 nucleotide sequence: TGTGCCAGTAGCCTCCGGGACAGTAGCAATCAGCCCCAGCATTTT. Translation gives CASSLRDSSNQPQHF. The rearrangement links TRBV19 to TRBJ1-5, with TRBD1 identical over 7 bases. Germline lookup yields CDR1 LNHDA and CDR2 SQIVND (reference sequence). CDR3 length equals 15 residues. With 6 bases clipped from V and 0 bases from J, the junction kept 5 bases outside the gene matches.

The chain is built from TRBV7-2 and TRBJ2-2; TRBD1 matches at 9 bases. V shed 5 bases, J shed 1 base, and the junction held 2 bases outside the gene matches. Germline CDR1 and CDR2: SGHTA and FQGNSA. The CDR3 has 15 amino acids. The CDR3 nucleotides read TGTGCCAGCAGCCGGGACAGGGAGAACACCGGGGAGCTGTTTTTT. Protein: CASSRDRENTGELFF.

The CDR3 loop is CASSHGSGTGADTQPDYGYTF. As DNA, the CDR3 is TGCGCCAGCAGCCATGGCTCTGGAACAGGGGCGGATACCCAACCGGACTATGGCTACACCTTC. The chain joins TRBV4-3 to TRBJ1-2; 7 bases fit TRBD1. This CDR3 is 21 amino acids long. The germline V gene encodes CDR1 LGHNA and CDR2 YSLEER. V shed 3 bases, J shed 3 bases, and the junction held 25 bases outside the gene matches.

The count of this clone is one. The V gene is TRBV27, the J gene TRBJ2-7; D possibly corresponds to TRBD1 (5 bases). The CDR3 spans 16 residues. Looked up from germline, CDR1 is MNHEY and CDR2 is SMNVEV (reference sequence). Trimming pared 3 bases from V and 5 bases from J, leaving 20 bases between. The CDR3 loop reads CASSFVGHQGPNEQYF. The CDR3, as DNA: TGTGCCAGCAGTTTTGTAGGCCACCAGGGCCCTAACGAGCAGTACTTC.

The CDR3: CASRDTGREGSSGANVLTF. CDR3 sequence (DNA): TGTGCCAGCAGGGACACAGGGAGGGAAGGTAGCTCTGGGGCCAACGTCCTGACTTTC. This chain joins TRBV11-2 and TRBJ2-6; a weak D match, TRBD2 (7 bases). V lost 6 bases to trimming and J lost 0 bases, with 21 bases between them. Looked up from germline, CDR1 is SGHAT and CDR2 is FQNNGV. This CDR3 has 19 residues.

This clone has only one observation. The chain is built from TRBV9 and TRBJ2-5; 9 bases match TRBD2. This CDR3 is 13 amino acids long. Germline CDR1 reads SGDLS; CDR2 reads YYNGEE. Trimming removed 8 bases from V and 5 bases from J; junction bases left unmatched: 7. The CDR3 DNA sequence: TGTGCCAGTTCCTTAGCGGGGGACGAGACCCAGTACTTC. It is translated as CASSLAGDETQYF.

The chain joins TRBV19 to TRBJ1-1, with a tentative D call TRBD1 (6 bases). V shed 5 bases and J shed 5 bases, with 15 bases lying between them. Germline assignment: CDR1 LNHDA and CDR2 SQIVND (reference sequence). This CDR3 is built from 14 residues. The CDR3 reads CASSLGARGTEAFF. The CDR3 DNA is TGTGCCAGTAGTTTGGGGGCGAGAGGGACTGAAGCTTTCTTT.

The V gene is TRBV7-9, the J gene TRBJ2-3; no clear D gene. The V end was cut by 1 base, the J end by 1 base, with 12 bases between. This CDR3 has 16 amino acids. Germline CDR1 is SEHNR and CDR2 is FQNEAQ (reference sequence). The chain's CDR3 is CASSLEQLGGTDTQYF. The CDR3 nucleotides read TGTGCCAGCAGCTTAGAGCAATTGGGCGGCACAGATACGCAGTATTTT.

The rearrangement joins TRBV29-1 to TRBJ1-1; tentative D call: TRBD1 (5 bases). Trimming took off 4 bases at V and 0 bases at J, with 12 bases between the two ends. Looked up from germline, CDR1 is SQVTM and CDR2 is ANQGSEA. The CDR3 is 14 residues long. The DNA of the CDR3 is TGCAGCGTTGGGGGGGAATGGGTGAACACTGAAGCTTTCTTT. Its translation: CSVGGEWVNTEAFF.

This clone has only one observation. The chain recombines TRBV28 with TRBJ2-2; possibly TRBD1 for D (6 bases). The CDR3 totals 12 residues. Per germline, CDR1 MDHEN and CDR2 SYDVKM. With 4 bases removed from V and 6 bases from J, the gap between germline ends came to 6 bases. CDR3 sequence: CASSWTAGELFF. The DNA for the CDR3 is TGTGCCAGCAGTTGGACAGCCGGGGAGCTGTTTTTT.

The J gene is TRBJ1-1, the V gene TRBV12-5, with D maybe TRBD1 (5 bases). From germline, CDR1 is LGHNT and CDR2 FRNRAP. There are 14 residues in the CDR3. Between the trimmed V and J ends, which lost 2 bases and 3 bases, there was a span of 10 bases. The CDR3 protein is CASGLRGPDTEAFF. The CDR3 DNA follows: TGTGCTAGTGGTTTGAGGGGCCCGGACACTGAAGCTTTCTTT.

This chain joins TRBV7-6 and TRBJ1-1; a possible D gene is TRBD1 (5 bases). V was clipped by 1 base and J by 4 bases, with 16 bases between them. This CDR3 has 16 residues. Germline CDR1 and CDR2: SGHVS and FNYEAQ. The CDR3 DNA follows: TGTGCCAGCAGCTTAGAACCCGGGAGGGGTGGCACTGAAGCTTTCTTT. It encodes CASSLEPGRGGTEAFF.

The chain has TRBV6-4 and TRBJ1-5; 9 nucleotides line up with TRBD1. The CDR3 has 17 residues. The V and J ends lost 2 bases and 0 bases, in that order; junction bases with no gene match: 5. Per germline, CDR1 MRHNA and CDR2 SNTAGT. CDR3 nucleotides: TGTGCCAGCAGTGACCAAAGGACAGGGGCTAGCAATCAGCCCCAGCATTTT. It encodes CASSDQRTGASNQPQHF.

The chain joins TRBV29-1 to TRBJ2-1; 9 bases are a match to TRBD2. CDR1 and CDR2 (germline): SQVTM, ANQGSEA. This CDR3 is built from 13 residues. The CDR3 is CSAGGGKDNEQFF. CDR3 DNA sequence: TGCAGTGCGGGAGGGGGCAAGGACAATGAGCAGTTCTTC.

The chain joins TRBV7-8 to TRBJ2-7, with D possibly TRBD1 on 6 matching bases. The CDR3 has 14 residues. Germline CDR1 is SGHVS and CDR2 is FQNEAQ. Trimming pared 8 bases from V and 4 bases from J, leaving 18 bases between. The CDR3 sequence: CASQLRWQGYEQYF. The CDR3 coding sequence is TGTGCCAGCCAGCTTAGATGGCAGGGGTACGAGCAGTACTTC.

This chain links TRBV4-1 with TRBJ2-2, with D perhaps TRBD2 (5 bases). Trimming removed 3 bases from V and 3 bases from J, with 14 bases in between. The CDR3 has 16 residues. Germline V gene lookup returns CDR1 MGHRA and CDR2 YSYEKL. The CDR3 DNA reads TGCGCCAGCAGCCAGACACTAGACGGGTACACCGGGGAGCTGTTTTTT. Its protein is CASSQTLDGYTGELFF.

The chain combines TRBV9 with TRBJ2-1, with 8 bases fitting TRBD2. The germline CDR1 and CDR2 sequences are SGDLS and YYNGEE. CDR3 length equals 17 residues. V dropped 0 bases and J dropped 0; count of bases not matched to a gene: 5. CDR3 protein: CASSVAGGGPSYNEQFF. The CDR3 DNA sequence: TGTGCCAGCAGCGTAGCCGGGGGGGGCCCCTCCTACAATGAGCAGTTCTTC.